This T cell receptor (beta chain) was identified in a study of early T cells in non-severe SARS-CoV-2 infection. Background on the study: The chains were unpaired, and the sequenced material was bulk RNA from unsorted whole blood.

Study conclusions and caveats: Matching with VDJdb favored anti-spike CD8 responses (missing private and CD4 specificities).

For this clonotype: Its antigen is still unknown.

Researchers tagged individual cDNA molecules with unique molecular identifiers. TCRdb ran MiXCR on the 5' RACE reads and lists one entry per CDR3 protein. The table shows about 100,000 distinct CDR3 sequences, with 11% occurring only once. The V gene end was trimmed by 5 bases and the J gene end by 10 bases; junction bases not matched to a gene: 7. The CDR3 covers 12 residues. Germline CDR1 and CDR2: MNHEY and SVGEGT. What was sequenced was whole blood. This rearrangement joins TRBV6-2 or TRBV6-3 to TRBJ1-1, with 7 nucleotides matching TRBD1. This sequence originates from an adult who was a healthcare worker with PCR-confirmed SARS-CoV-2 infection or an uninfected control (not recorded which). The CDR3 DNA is TGTGCCAGCAGTGAGGACAGGCGAAGAGCTTTCTTT. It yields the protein CASSEDRRRAFF.